This T cell receptor (beta chain) was documented in a study of blood T cell repertoires in COVID-19 (dated by TCRdb to 2019 to 2021). As for the study more broadly: The collaborator samples originated in the United States, Italy and Spain and spanned the acute and convalescent phases of COVID-19. The prospective study material was composed of cDNA or gDNA derived from T cells, B-cell-depleted T cells, or PBMCs. The dataset comprised deeply sampled blood TCRbeta repertoires from subjects exposed to, actively infected with, or recovered from COVID-19. The repertoires were made available in a free public database intended to serve as a resource for research on the immune response to SARS-CoV-2. Samples came from the ongoing ImmuneRACE study (first 160 participants) plus 1,254 subjects from 6 global collaborators. Nearly every sample came with metadata listing a de-identified subject ID, COVID-19 status, age in years and sex. HLA class I and class II types, where available, came from metadata supplied by the sample provider rather than from assay-based typing. General findings and caveats noted by the study authors: Clinical and demographic metadata were provided uncurated, with the amount varying by source and participant.

Relative to germline, V is 5 bases shorter and J is 2 bases shorter, with 10 bases between their ends. Inclusive of the bounding cysteine and phenylalanine, the CDR3 is 13 residues long. Just CDR3 DNA is preserved here, 39 bases in frame from base 1. The germline V gene supplies CDR1 SGHRS and CDR2 YFSETQ. Participants in the prospective study were enrolled through a virtual design, were aged roughly 18 to 100 years, and lived in fewer than 30 United States geographic areas. To assign participants to cohorts, the prospective study relied on clinical history that participants themselves reported in a screening survey and a study questionnaire. In the prospective study, mobile phlebotomists collected whole blood, serum and a nasopharyngeal or oropharyngeal swab from each participant. Additional blood draws and questionnaires over an approximately two-month period could optionally be provided by prospective study participants. Blood samples from the prospective study were shipped frozen or at room temperature prior to DNA extraction.

TCRbeta CDR3 regions were amplified from genomic DNA by means of the immunoSEQ Assay, a bias-controlled multiplex PCR. Regarding the original processing steps: The number of nucleated cells in each sample was estimated by amplification of reference gene primers within the assay. To quantify the absolute abundance of each unique TCRbeta CDR3 rearrangement, sequence reads were collapsed and filtered. For each sample, productive Simpson clonality was calculated as the square root of Simpson's diversity index over productive rearrangements. In TCRdb, the immuneACCESS table is reduced to in-frame sequences with V and J assigned. These tables do not hold every clone; where another copy was compared, an unresolved V gene accounts for under half, and the others remain unexplained. The V and J calls and the clone size are those of that table, but D and trimming were determined from the DNA. A total of a few hundred thousand clones appear in this sample, 90% to 95% of them only once. The ten biggest clones cover roughly 1.2% of the sample.

To note about this clone: It lacks a known antigen. No base qualities exist here, and no much larger clone lies one base off it.

The chain was built from TRBV5-1 and TRBJ1-2; a tentative D call is TRBD1 (6 bases match). Sequencing was done on a sample of PBMCs or T cells enriched from blood (not recorded which). This clonotype originated in a human donor in a cohort exposed to, infected with or recovered from COVID-19 (not recorded which). The donor label of this sample is uncertain. The CDR3: CASRPDRNYGYTF. The sequence in DNA is TGCGCCAGCAGACCCGACAGGAACTATGGCTACACCTTC.